A single sample gave rise to the 16 T cell receptor beta chains below, sequenced in a study of T cell changes during pregnancy in multiple sclerosis. Produced via immunoSEQ multiplex PCR; TCRdb's table is partial and in-frame only. Among over 50,000 clones, around 92% were seen once, and the ten largest hold less than 2.5%. The sequences come from peripheral blood, collected in the first trimester of pregnancy. The receptors shown here come from a female donor with multiple sclerosis, enrolled in a pregnancy study.

The chain has TRBV15 and TRBJ2-7, with 10 positions matching TRBD2. Germline V gene lookup returns CDR1 LNHNV and CDR2 YYDKDF (reference sequence). This CDR3 is built from 18 residues. Germline trimming cut 0 bases from V and 3 bases from J; bases unmatched to any gene: 11. CDR3 amino acids: CATSRDEVGLAGDYEQYF. The CDR3 nucleotides read TGTGCCACCAGCAGAGATGAGGTGGGCCTAGCGGGGGACTACGAGCAGTACTTC.

The chain links TRBV9 to TRBJ2-2, with 7 nucleotides matching TRBD2. Germline V gene lookup returns CDR1 SGDLS and CDR2 YYNGEE. The V segment lost 0 bases and the J segment 6 bases; nucleotides outside the gene matches: 8. The CDR3 consists of 16 residues. The CDR3, as DNA: TGTGCCAGCAGCGTAGTACTGCCGGGAGGCTCCGGGGAGCTGTTTTTT. It yields the protein CASSVVLPGGSGELFF.

The rearrangement links TRBV4-3 to TRBJ2-1; TRBD1 matches at 9 bases. Germline CDR1 reads LGHNA; CDR2 reads YSLEER. V was pared by 0 bases and J by 7 bases, with 7 bases of the junction left unmatched. The CDR3 is made up of 16 amino acids. The CDR3 DNA reads TGCGCCAGCAGCCAAGATTGGACAGGGGAGGTGAATGAGCAGTTCTTC. Translated, it gives CASSQDWTGEVNEQFF.

The chain employs TRBV20-1 and TRBJ2-7; D perhaps matches TRBD2 (5 bases). The germline gives CDR1 DFQATT, CDR2 SNEGSKA (reference sequence). With 5 bases removed from V and 3 bases from J, the gap between germline ends came to 8 bases. The CDR3 spans 11 residues. The chain's CDR3 is CSARGLYEQYF. DNA for the CDR3: TGCAGTGCTCGTGGACTCTACGAGCAGTACTTC.

The V gene is TRBV27, the J gene TRBJ1-1; 7 nucleotides match TRBD1. Per the germline V gene, CDR1 is MNHEY and CDR2 is SMNVEV (reference sequence). V lost 2 bases to trimming and J lost 4 bases; unmatched junction nucleotides: 10. The CDR3 totals 16 residues. CDR3 region: CASSLEPGGLGTEAFF. DNA for the CDR3: TGTGCCAGCAGTTTAGAGCCAGGGGGGCTTGGCACTGAAGCTTTCTTT.

The gene calls are TRBV14 and TRBJ2-7; tentatively, D is TRBD2 (5 bases). This CDR3 is 12 amino acids long. V was pared by 4 bases and J by 7 bases, with 11 bases between. Germline-derived CDR1 and CDR2 are SGHDN and FVKESK. The chain's CDR3 is CASSPGEKEQYF. CDR3 sequence (DNA): TGTGCCAGCAGCCCCGGGGAGAAGGAGCAGTACTTC.

CDR3 DNA sequence: TGTGCCAGCAGCATAGTGATAATCGGGGAGCTGTTTTTT. Encoded protein: CASSIVIIGELFF. The gene calls are TRBV6-5 and TRBJ2-2; no firm D call. The CDR3 runs to 13 residues. CDR1 is MNHEY and CDR2 is SVGAGI in the germline V gene. V was trimmed by 6 bases and J by 7 bases, leaving 12 bases between them.

The chain carries TRBV19 and TRBJ2-5; a weak D match, TRBD1 (6 bases). The CDR3 consists of 14 residues. V was trimmed by 5 bases and J by 5 bases, leaving 15 bases between them. Germline CDR1 and CDR2: LNHDA and SQIVND (reference sequence). Here the CDR3 reads CASSYREGRETQYF. The CDR3 DNA follows: TGTGCCAGTAGTTACAGGGAAGGTCGGGAGACCCAGTACTTC.

This chain links TRBV11-2 with TRBJ1-2; tentative D call: TRBD1 (5 bases). The CDR3 spans 13 residues. V shed 5 bases and J shed 7 bases, with 14 bases lying between them. Germline CDR1 and CDR2: SGHAT and FQNNGV. The CDR3 is CASSRSGEGGYTF. The CDR3 bases are TGTGCCAGCAGCAGATCGGGGGAGGGTGGCTACACCTTC.

The chain employs TRBV27 and TRBJ1-1; 9 bases are shared with TRBD1. The CDR3 runs to 15 residues. The germline CDR1 and CDR2 sequences are MNHEY and SMNVEV (reference sequence). V lost 2 bases and J lost 6; bases outside the gene matches: 7. Here the CDR3 reads CASSLERTGASEAFF. In nucleotides, the CDR3 is TGTGCCAGCAGTTTAGAACGGACAGGGGCTTCTGAAGCTTTCTTT.

This clone appeared a single time. This sequence joins TRBV5-4 and TRBJ1-2; D perhaps matches TRBD1 (6 bases). Trimming shortened V by 6 bases and J by 8 bases, and 23 bases separated the two germline ends. This CDR3 region has 15 residues. CDR1 is SGHNT and CDR2 is YYREEE in the germline V gene (reference sequence). The CDR3 protein is CASTDLDSHLWGYTF. For the CDR3, the DNA is TGTGCCAGCACCGACTTGGACAGCCACCTCTGGGGCTACACCTTC.

This sequence joins TRBV2 and TRBJ2-1, with 9 positions matching TRBD1. The trim removed 2 bases at V and 6 bases at J, leaving 5 bases unmatched. CDR3 size: 15 residues. Germline CDR1 SNHLY, CDR2 FYNNEI. The CDR3 region has the DNA TGTGCCAGCAGTGAAAGGGGGACAGGGACCAATGAGCAGTTCTTC. Residues: CASSERGTGTNEQFF.

The chain joins TRBV7-9 to TRBJ1-2, with D maybe TRBD1 (5 bases). Germline values: CDR1 SEHNR, CDR2 FQNEAQ (reference sequence). Deletions cut 0 bases from V and 5 bases from J, with 13 bases between. The CDR3 is made up of 15 amino acids. The CDR3 protein is CASSLATGEEYGYTF. Here the CDR3 DNA reads TGTGCCAGCAGCTTAGCTACAGGCGAGGAGTATGGCTACACCTTC.

This clone was found once. This chain connects TRBV6-6 to TRBJ2-1; 9 positions match TRBD2. This CDR3 is 16 amino acids long. Germline V gene sequence: CDR1 MNHNY, CDR2 SVGAGI (reference sequence). Trimming at V came to 2 bases and at J to 9 bases, leaving 11 bases not matched to a gene. CDR3 bases: TGTGCCAGCAGTTACGTCGCGGGAGGGCCCCCCTCTGAGCAGTTCTTC. It specifies CASSYVAGGPPSEQFF.

The chain's CDR3 is CASSSPLAGGYEQFF. The CDR3 coding sequence is TGTGCCAGCAGCTCCCCCCTAGCGGGAGGCTATGAGCAGTTCTTC. The chain carries TRBV9 and TRBJ2-1; 11 bases line up with TRBD2. Germline V gives CDR1 SGDLS, CDR2 YYNGEE. With V trimmed by 4 bases and J by 8 bases, 8 bases remained unmatched. The CDR3 is made up of 15 amino acids.

The chain links TRBV30 to TRBJ1-6, with 9 bases fitting TRBD1. The CDR3 length is 15 residues. The V and J ends lost 2 bases and 9 bases, in that order; junction bases with no gene match: 8. Germline CDR1 is GTSNPN and CDR2 is SVGIG (reference sequence). The CDR3 loop reads CAWSPGDRVGSPLHF. CDR3 sequence (DNA): TGTGCCTGGAGTCCGGGGGACAGGGTTGGTTCACCCCTCCACTTT.